This T cell receptor beta chain appears in the sequencing data of a study of CD8 T cells in ankylosing spondylitis. This clonotype was counted a few times. Its antigen is unknown. Study-level points and caveats: Reportedly, disease-linked clones are significantly enriched in ankylosing spondylitis patients' matched synovial fluid. With a CD8+ phenotype, disease-linked clones were relatively rare in peripheral blood. Some motif variants were previously reported in reactive arthritis synovial fluid and blood. A TCR beta motif made of several highly homologous variants seemed typical of ankylosing spondylitis blood.

One entry per CDR3 protein results from TCRdb running MiXCR on the 5' RACE reads. The table shows fewer than 750,000 distinct CDR3 sequences, with 15% to 20% occurring only once. Source material: blood, either unsorted or a sorted T cell fraction (not recorded which). This receptor was taken from a male donor with ankylosing spondylitis.

The CDR3 protein is CSVGHPNTGELFF. The CDR3 DNA reads TGCAGCGTTGGTCACCCGAACACCGGGGAGCTGTTTTTT. The rearrangement joins TRBV29-1 to TRBJ2-2; D not resolved. The V end was cut by 4 bases, the J end by 0 bases, with 6 bases between. Germline values: CDR1 SQVTM, CDR2 ANQGSEA. The CDR3 spans 13 residues.